A selection of T cell receptor beta chains follows, all from one sample in a study of shared clonotypes between healthy human individuals. Only in-frame clones appear in the TCRdb table, and some are missing; sequencing was by immunoSEQ multiplex PCR. This table has nearly 1 million clones, 60% to 85% appearing once. Material: memory CD4+ T cells sorted from blood. The source of these receptors is a young man in good health. CDR3s include the opening cysteine and the closing phenylalanine or tryptophan. The D gene is left open where the match is weak. Clone size is shown for a subset of rows, as once, few, many or a class of expanded clone.

v_gene: TRBV5-1
j_gene: TRBJ2-7
len: 14
d_gene: -
abundance: -
CDR3nt: TGCGCCAGCAGCGACACAGGGACCCTCTACGAGCAGTACTTC
CDR3aa: CASSDTGTLYEQYF

v_gene: TRBV5-1
j_gene: TRBJ2-7
len: 14
d_gene: TRBD1
abundance: -
CDR3nt: TGCGCCAGCAGCTTGAGGGACAGGGGTGACGAGCAGTACTTC
CDR3aa: CASSLRDRGDEQYF

v_gene: TRBV10-1
j_gene: TRBJ1-6
len: 13
d_gene: TRBD1
abundance: -
CDR3nt: TGCGCCAGCGGACAGGGGCGAGATTCACCCCTCCACTTT
CDR3aa: CASGQGRDSPLHF

v_gene: TRBV11-3
j_gene: TRBJ2-7
len: 15
d_gene: -
abundance: few
CDR3nt: TGTGCCAGCAGCTTAGTTCGGACAGACACCTACGAGCAGTACTTC
CDR3aa: CASSLVRTDTYEQYF

v_gene: TRBV6-9
j_gene: TRBJ1-2
len: 13
d_gene: -
abundance: -
CDR3nt: TGTGCCAGCAGTTCCGGGGCCGCCTCTGGCTACACCTTC
CDR3aa: CASSSGAASGYTF

v_gene: TRBV7-2
j_gene: TRBJ1-2
len: 15
d_gene: -
abundance: -
CDR3nt: TGTGCCAGCAGCTCCAGAGCGGGGCCCCGGGACGGCTACACCTTC
CDR3aa: CASSSRAGPRDGYTF

v_gene: TRBV9
j_gene: TRBJ2-3
len: 15
d_gene: -
abundance: -
CDR3nt: TGTGCCAGCAGCGCGGGACCACACGGGCCAGATACGCAGTATTTT
CDR3aa: CASSAGPHGPDTQYF

v_gene: TRBV4-3
j_gene: TRBJ1-1
len: 16
d_gene: TRBD1
abundance: -
CDR3nt: TGCGCCAGCAGCCAAGCCCGGACAGGGCCGAACACTGAAGCTTTCTTT
CDR3aa: CASSQARTGPNTEAFF

v_gene: TRBV9
j_gene: TRBJ1-5
len: 13
d_gene: -
abundance: once
CDR3nt: TGTGCCAGCAGCGTGGGGGGTAGGCAGCCCCAGCATTTT
CDR3aa: CASSVGGRQPQHF

v_gene: TRBV28
j_gene: TRBJ2-7
len: 13
d_gene: TRBD1
abundance: -
CDR3nt: TGTGCCACGAGGAGACAGGGTGGGGTCGAGCAGTACTTC
CDR3aa: CATRRQGGVEQYF

v_gene: TRBV11-2
j_gene: TRBJ2-5
len: 13
d_gene: TRBD1
abundance: -
CDR3nt: TGTGCCAGCAGTTACATGGACAGGGCGGCCCAGTACTTC
CDR3aa: CASSYMDRAAQYF

v_gene: TRBV7-9
j_gene: TRBJ2-7
len: 14
d_gene: -
abundance: -
CDR3nt: TGTGCCAGCAGCCCGGTTGGGATTTACTACGAGCAGTACTTC
CDR3aa: CASSPVGIYYEQYF

v_gene: TRBV20-1
j_gene: TRBJ1-2
len: 11
d_gene: -
abundance: few
CDR3nt: TGCAGTGCTTACCAGGGGAATGGCTACACCTTC
CDR3aa: CSAYQGNGYTF

v_gene: TRBV19
j_gene: TRBJ2-2
len: 15
d_gene: TRBD1
abundance: -
CDR3nt: TGTGCCACTCGGGCGGGGGACAGGGACACCGGGGAGCTGTTTTTT
CDR3aa: CATRAGDRDTGELFF

v_gene: TRBV11-3
j_gene: TRBJ2-1
len: 15
d_gene: TRBD2
abundance: -
CDR3nt: TGTGCCAGCAGCCCAGGTGGGGGAGGGCCCTCCGAGCAGTTCTTC
CDR3aa: CASSPGGGGPSEQFF

v_gene: TRBV5-1
j_gene: TRBJ1-2
len: 15
d_gene: TRBD1
abundance: -
CDR3nt: TGCGCCAGCAGCACGGGACAGGGGGCGGACTATGGCTACACCTTC
CDR3aa: CASSTGQGADYGYTF

v_gene: TRBV7-2
j_gene: TRBJ2-7
len: 15
d_gene: TRBD2
abundance: few
CDR3nt: TGTGCCAGCAGCTTAGCGGCGGGGGTCGGGTACGAGCAGTACTTC
CDR3aa: CASSLAAGVGYEQYF

v_gene: TRBV19
j_gene: TRBJ1-2
len: 16
d_gene: TRBD1
abundance: -
CDR3nt: TGTGCCAGTAGTATATTGAGGGGGCAGACCTCCCAAAGCTACACCTTC
CDR3aa: CASSILRGQTSQSYTF

v_gene: TRBV5-1
j_gene: TRBJ2-7
len: 15
d_gene: TRBD1
abundance: -
CDR3nt: TGCGCCAGCAGTTCGACAGGGCTCAGCTCCTACGAGCAGTACTTC
CDR3aa: CASSSTGLSSYEQYF

v_gene: TRBV5-1
j_gene: TRBJ1-4
len: 15
d_gene: -
abundance: few
CDR3nt: TGCGCCAGCAGCCCCCAAGTCGGAACTAATGAAAAACTGTTTTTT
CDR3aa: CASSPQVGTNEKLFF

v_gene: TRBV19
j_gene: TRBJ2-3
len: 19
d_gene: -
abundance: -
CDR3nt: TGTGCCAGTAGTATCGCAGCGGGTCTGTCGTACTCTAGCACAGATACGCAGTATTTT
CDR3aa: CASSIAAGLSYSSTDTQYF

v_gene: TRBV10-3
j_gene: TRBJ2-7
len: 16
d_gene: -
abundance: -
CDR3nt: TGTGCCATCAGTACCCCTACAGGGAAAGGGCTCTACGAGCAGTACTTC
CDR3aa: CAISTPTGKGLYEQYF

v_gene: TRBV6-1
j_gene: TRBJ1-1
len: 15
d_gene: -
abundance: -
CDR3nt: TGTGCCAGCAGTGAAGGTGCGGGGGGGAGACGTGAAGCTTTCTTT
CDR3aa: CASSEGAGGRREAFF

v_gene: TRBV5-1
j_gene: TRBJ2-1
len: 16
d_gene: TRBD1
abundance: -
CDR3nt: TGCGCCAGCATAAGCTTCCCCGGACAGGGGGCGGGTGAGCAGTTCTTC
CDR3aa: CASISFPGQGAGEQFF

v_gene: TRBV7-2
j_gene: TRBJ1-4
len: 15
d_gene: TRBD1
abundance: -
CDR3nt: TGTGCCAGCAGCTTAGCCGGGACAGGGAATGAAAAACTGTTTTTT
CDR3aa: CASSLAGTGNEKLFF

v_gene: TRBV9
j_gene: TRBJ1-1
len: 15
d_gene: -
abundance: -
CDR3nt: TGTGCCAGCAGCCTCATATTCGGGGGCGAGTCTGAAGCTTTCTTT
CDR3aa: CASSLIFGGESEAFF

v_gene: TRBV5-6
j_gene: TRBJ2-1
len: 16
d_gene: TRBD2
abundance: few
CDR3nt: TGTGCCAGCAGCTTGTTTCAAGCGGGAACGTACAATGAGCAGTTCTTC
CDR3aa: CASSLFQAGTYNEQFF

v_gene: TRBV25-1
j_gene: TRBJ1-1
len: 11
d_gene: -
abundance: few
CDR3nt: TGTGCCTTAAGACCTAACACTGAAGCTTTCTTT
CDR3aa: CALRPNTEAFF

v_gene: TRBV5-6
j_gene: TRBJ2-6
len: 18
d_gene: -
abundance: many
CDR3nt: TGTGCCAGCAGCTTCATTGACAGGTCTAATGCTGGGGCCAACGTCCTGACTTTC
CDR3aa: CASSFIDRSNAGANVLTF

v_gene: TRBV9
j_gene: TRBJ1-3
len: 16
d_gene: -
abundance: -
CDR3nt: TGTGCCAGCAGCGCGGCCGGGAGGGGATCTGGAAACACCATATATTTT
CDR3aa: CASSAAGRGSGNTIYF

v_gene: TRBV19
j_gene: TRBJ2-1
len: 15
d_gene: TRBD2
abundance: -
CDR3nt: TGTGCCAGTAGGACACTAGCGGGATCCTACAATGAGCAGTTCTTC
CDR3aa: CASRTLAGSYNEQFF

v_gene: TRBV5-1
j_gene: TRBJ2-3
len: 14
d_gene: -
abundance: -
CDR3nt: TGCGCCAGCAGCGGTGAGCGGAGCACAGATACGCAGTATTTT
CDR3aa: CASSGERSTDTQYF

v_gene: TRBV29-1
j_gene: TRBJ1-1
len: 13
d_gene: -
abundance: few
CDR3nt: TGCAGCGTTCGGACAGCCTTGAACACTGAAGCTTTCTTT
CDR3aa: CSVRTALNTEAFF

v_gene: TRBV21-1
j_gene: TRBJ1-4
len: 17
d_gene: -
abundance: -
CDR3nt: TGTGCCAGCAGCAGGGGAGGGCCGAACAGGGGTTGTGAAAAACTGTTTTTT
CDR3aa: CASSRGGPNRGCEKLFF

v_gene: TRBV5-1
j_gene: TRBJ2-7
len: 14
d_gene: -
abundance: few
CDR3nt: TGCGCCAGCAGCCCTGGGCAGGTTGGCTACGAGCAGTACTTC
CDR3aa: CASSPGQVGYEQYF

v_gene: TRBV7-2
j_gene: TRBJ2-5
len: 14
d_gene: -
abundance: -
CDR3nt: TGTGCCAGCAGCCGCGGGGGCGCTGAGGAGACCCAGTACTTC
CDR3aa: CASSRGGAEETQYF

v_gene: TRBV18
j_gene: TRBJ2-1
len: 15
d_gene: TRBD1
abundance: -
CDR3nt: TGTGCCAGCTCCGGGACAGGGAGCTCCTACAATGAGCAGTTCTTC
CDR3aa: CASSGTGSSYNEQFF

v_gene: TRBV6-6
j_gene: TRBJ1-2
len: 14
d_gene: TRBD1
abundance: -
CDR3nt: TGTGCCAGCAGTCACCGGGACAGGGACTATGGCTACACCTTC
CDR3aa: CASSHRDRDYGYTF

v_gene: TRBV6-1
j_gene: TRBJ2-7
len: 14
d_gene: -
abundance: many
CDR3nt: TGTGCCAGCAGTGAAGAGGCTAGGTCGGACGAGCAGTACTTC
CDR3aa: CASSEEARSDEQYF

v_gene: TRBV30
j_gene: TRBJ1-1
len: 13
d_gene: TRBD1
abundance: few
CDR3nt: TGTGCCTGGAGTTCGGACAGGGACACTGAAGCTTTCTTT
CDR3aa: CAWSSDRDTEAFF

v_gene: TRBV7-2
j_gene: TRBJ2-1
len: 15
d_gene: -
abundance: many
CDR3nt: TGTGCCAGCAGCTTAGGAGGCCAGGGAGGAAATGAGCAGTTCTTC
CDR3aa: CASSLGGQGGNEQFF

v_gene: TRBV5-1
j_gene: TRBJ2-7
len: 14
d_gene: -
abundance: -
CDR3nt: TGCGCCAGCAGCTTGGATACCTCCTGGGACGAGCAGTACTTC
CDR3aa: CASSLDTSWDEQYF

v_gene: TRBV5-4
j_gene: TRBJ2-3
len: 17
d_gene: TRBD2
abundance: few
CDR3nt: TGTGCCAGCAGCTTGGGGTGGACTAGCGGGCCTACAGATACGCAGTATTTT
CDR3aa: CASSLGWTSGPTDTQYF

v_gene: TRBV7-9
j_gene: TRBJ1-2
len: 12
d_gene: -
abundance: -
CDR3nt: TGTGCCAGCGCAGGGACAAACTATGGCTACACCTTC
CDR3aa: CASAGTNYGYTF

v_gene: TRBV30
j_gene: TRBJ1-6
len: 11
d_gene: -
abundance: -
CDR3nt: TGTGCCTGGAGTGACCGATCACCCCTCCACTTT
CDR3aa: CAWSDRSPLHF

v_gene: TRBV19
j_gene: TRBJ1-2
len: 14
d_gene: -
abundance: -
CDR3nt: TGTGCCAGTAGTATAGACGCAGGGAACTATGGCTACACCTTC
CDR3aa: CASSIDAGNYGYTF

v_gene: TRBV28
j_gene: TRBJ1-5
len: 14
d_gene: TRBD1
abundance: few
CDR3nt: TGTGCCAGCAGTTTATACAGGGGGGAACAGCCCCAGCATTTT
CDR3aa: CASSLYRGEQPQHF

v_gene: TRBV7-9
j_gene: TRBJ1-5
len: 16
d_gene: TRBD1
abundance: once
CDR3nt: TGTGCCAGCAGCTTAGGGACAGGGACACCCAGTCAGCCCCAGCATTTT
CDR3aa: CASSLGTGTPSQPQHF

v_gene: TRBV12-5
j_gene: TRBJ1-1
len: 15
d_gene: -
abundance: once
CDR3nt: TGTGCTAGTGGTTCCCCCCGGCAGGGGCGAACTGAAGCTTTCTTT
CDR3aa: CASGSPRQGRTEAFF

v_gene: TRBV5-4
j_gene: TRBJ1-1
len: 14
d_gene: TRBD1
abundance: few
CDR3nt: TGTGCCAGCAGGAGGACAGGGATGAACACTGAAGCTTTCTTT
CDR3aa: CASRRTGMNTEAFF

v_gene: TRBV6-4
j_gene: TRBJ1-5
len: 18
d_gene: -
abundance: once
CDR3nt: TGTGCCAGCAGTGACAGGGAGTCTAATAGTGTTGTTGATCAGCCCCAGCATTTT
CDR3aa: CASSDRESNSVVDQPQHF

v_gene: TRBV18
j_gene: TRBJ1-5
len: 15
d_gene: -
abundance: -
CDR3nt: TGTGCCAGCTCACGGGTCCGGGACGCGGGTTCGCCCCAGCATTTT
CDR3aa: CASSRVRDAGSPQHF

v_gene: TRBV18
j_gene: TRBJ1-1
len: 12
d_gene: TRBD1
abundance: -
CDR3nt: TGTGCCAGCTCCCAGGGGGCGACTGAAGCTTTCTTT
CDR3aa: CASSQGATEAFF

v_gene: TRBV18
j_gene: TRBJ1-1
len: 16
d_gene: -
abundance: few
CDR3nt: TGTGCCAGCTCGCGCGACCTAACCGGGATGAACACTGAAGCTTTCTTT
CDR3aa: CASSRDLTGMNTEAFF

v_gene: TRBV28
j_gene: TRBJ1-2
len: 15
d_gene: -
abundance: -
CDR3nt: TGTGCCAGCAATCTCGTCCAGACAAGCAACTATGGCTACACCTTC
CDR3aa: CASNLVQTSNYGYTF

v_gene: TRBV18
j_gene: TRBJ2-3
len: 13
d_gene: TRBD2
abundance: many
CDR3nt: TGTGCCAGCAAGCGGGAAACCACAGATACGCAGTATTTT
CDR3aa: CASKRETTDTQYF